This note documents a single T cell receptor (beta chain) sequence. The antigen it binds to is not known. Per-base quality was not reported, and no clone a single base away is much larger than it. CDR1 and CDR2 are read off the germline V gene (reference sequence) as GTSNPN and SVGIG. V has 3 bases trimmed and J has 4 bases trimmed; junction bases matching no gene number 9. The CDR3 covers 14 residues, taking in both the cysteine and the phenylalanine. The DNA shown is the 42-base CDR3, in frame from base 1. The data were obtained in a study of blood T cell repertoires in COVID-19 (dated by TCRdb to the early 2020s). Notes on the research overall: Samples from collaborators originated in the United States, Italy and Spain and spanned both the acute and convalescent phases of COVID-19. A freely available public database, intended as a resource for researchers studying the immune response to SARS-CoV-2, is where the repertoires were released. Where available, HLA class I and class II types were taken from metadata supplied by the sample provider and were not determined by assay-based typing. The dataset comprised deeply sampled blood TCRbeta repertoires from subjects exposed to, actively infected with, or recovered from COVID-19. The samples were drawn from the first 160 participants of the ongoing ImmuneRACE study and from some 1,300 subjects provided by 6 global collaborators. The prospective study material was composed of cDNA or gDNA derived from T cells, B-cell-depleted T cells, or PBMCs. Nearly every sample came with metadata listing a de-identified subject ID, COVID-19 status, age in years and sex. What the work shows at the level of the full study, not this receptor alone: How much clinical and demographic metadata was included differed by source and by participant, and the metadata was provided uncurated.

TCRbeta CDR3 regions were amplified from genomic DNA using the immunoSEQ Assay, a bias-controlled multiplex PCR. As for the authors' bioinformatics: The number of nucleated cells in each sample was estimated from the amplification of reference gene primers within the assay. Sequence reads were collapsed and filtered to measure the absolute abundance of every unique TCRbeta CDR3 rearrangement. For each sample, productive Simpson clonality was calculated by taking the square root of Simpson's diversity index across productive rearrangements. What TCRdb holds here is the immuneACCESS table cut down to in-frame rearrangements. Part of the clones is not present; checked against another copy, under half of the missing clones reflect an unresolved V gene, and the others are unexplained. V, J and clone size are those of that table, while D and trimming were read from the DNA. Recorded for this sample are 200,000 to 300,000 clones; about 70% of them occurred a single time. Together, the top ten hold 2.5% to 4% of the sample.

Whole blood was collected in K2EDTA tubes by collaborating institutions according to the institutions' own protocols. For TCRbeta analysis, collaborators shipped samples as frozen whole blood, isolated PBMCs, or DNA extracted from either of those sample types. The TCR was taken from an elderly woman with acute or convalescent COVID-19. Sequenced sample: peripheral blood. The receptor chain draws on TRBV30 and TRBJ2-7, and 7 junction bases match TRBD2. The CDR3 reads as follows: CAWRGSGTLYEQYF. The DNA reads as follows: TGTGCCTGGAGAGGGAGCGGGACCTTATACGAGCAGTACTTC.